The 20 T cell receptor beta chains below come from one sample, sequenced in a study of cytomegalovirus exposure and HLA in healthy donors. The PCR was carried out with 60 Vbeta primers and 13 Jbeta primers. TCRdb's table, derived via immunoSEQ multiplex PCR, lists solely in-frame clones and lacks some. The table shows about 210,000 clones, with around 81% occurring only once. Material: PBMCs. The source of these receptors is a woman between 50 and 59 years old in good health and CMV-seropositive.

Regarding this clone: A junction boundary mismatches the germline segment, possibly from a read error. The chain links TRBV7-9 to TRBJ1-1, with 7 positions matching TRBD1. The length of the CDR3 is 14 residues. From germline, CDR1 is SEHNR and CDR2 FQNEAQ (reference sequence). The CDR3 region is CSSSLTGRNTEAFF. CDR3 DNA: TGTTCCAGCAGCTTGACAGGGAGGAACACTGAAGCTTTCTTT.

V is TRBV18 and J is TRBJ2-3, with 8 bases identical to TRBD2. CDR1 and CDR2 (germline): KGHSH, LQKENI. With 4 bases clipped from V and 4 bases from J, the junction kept 7 bases outside the gene matches. This CDR3 region has 15 residues. CDR3 in DNA: TGTGCCAGCTCACAGGCCGGGGGGGCAGCAGATACGCAGTATTTT. This gives the protein CASSQAGGAADTQYF.

The gene calls are TRBV2 and TRBJ1-4, with D uncertain. The germline V gene has CDR1 SNHLY and CDR2 FYNNEI. The CDR3 totals 12 residues. V was trimmed by 4 bases and J by 8 bases, leaving 8 bases between them. This chain's CDR3 is CASSVYGEKLFF. The DNA of the CDR3 is TGTGCCAGCAGTGTTTACGGGGAAAAACTGTTTTTT.

The J gene is TRBJ1-2, the V gene TRBV5-1; 10 bases match TRBD1. The CDR3 extends over 15 amino acids. With 3 bases clipped from V and 10 bases from J, the junction kept 12 bases outside the gene matches. Germline V gene data show CDR1 as SGHRS and CDR2 as YFSETQ. Here the CDR3 DNA reads TGCGCCAGCAGCTCCCGGGCCGGGACAGGGGACTTCTACACCTTC. It specifies CASSSRAGTGDFYTF.

The table lists this clone with a count of one. The CDR3 nucleotides are TGCGCCAGCAGTGAACGGTGGCAGGGGGCTGGAAACACCATATATTTT. The encoded protein is CASSERWQGAGNTIYF. The chain couples TRBV10-2 to TRBJ1-3, with TRBD1 matching over 7 bases. The V gene end was trimmed by 3 bases and the J gene end by 2 bases; junction bases not matched to a gene: 7. Germline CDR1 is WSHSY and CDR2 is SAAADI. The CDR3 length is 16 residues.

The chain carries TRBV30 and TRBJ2-1; D is undetermined. The germline gives CDR1 GTSNPN, CDR2 SVGIG (reference sequence). The CDR3 is made up of 11 amino acids. V lost 2 bases and J lost 8, with 7 bases in between. CDR3 protein: CAWSLRDEQFF. The CDR3 DNA reads as TGTGCCTGGAGTTTACGGGATGAGCAGTTCTTC.

V is TRBV19 and J is TRBJ2-5; 7 positions match TRBD1. The CDR3 covers 14 residues. V trimming: 6 bases; J trimming: 2 bases; junction bases outside the gene matches: 6. In germline, CDR1 is LNHDA, CDR2 SQIVND (reference sequence). The CDR3 nucleotides read TGTGCCAGTAGGATACAGGGGTGGCAAGAGACCCAGTACTTC. Its protein is CASRIQGWQETQYF.

The V call is TRBV9, the J call TRBJ2-5, with 7 bases matching TRBD2. Germline-derived CDR1 and CDR2 are SGDLS and YYNGEE. The CDR3 sequence is 14 residues long. The trim removed 0 bases at V and 2 bases at J, leaving 1 base unmatched. The CDR3 bases are TGTGCCAGCAGCGTAGGACTAGCTCAAGAGACCCAGTACTTC. This gives the protein CASSVGLAQETQYF. The full variable domain, in which reference TRBV9 and TRBJ2-5 provide the parts outside the CDR3, is DSGVTQTPKHLITATGQRVTLRCSPRSGDLSVYWYQQSLDQGLQFLIQYYNGEERAKGNILERFSAQQFPDLHSELNLSSLELGDSALYFCASSVGLAQETQYFGPGTRLLVL.

The rearrangement uses TRBV5-4 and TRBJ1-2; a weak D match, TRBD1 (5 bases). CDR1 and CDR2 from the germline V gene are SGHNT and YYREEE (reference sequence). The ends were cut back, 4 bases at V and 4 bases at J, with 17 bases in the middle. The CDR3 is 15 residues long. CDR3 in amino acids: CASSRTQTAFYGYTF. For the CDR3, the DNA is TGTGCCAGCAGCCGAACTCAGACAGCCTTCTATGGCTACACCTTC.

The chain links TRBV7-9 to TRBJ1-5, with 9 bases matching TRBD1. V shed 3 bases, J shed 7 bases, and the junction held 4 bases outside the gene matches. There are 14 residues in the CDR3. Germline lookup yields CDR1 SEHNR and CDR2 FQNEAQ (reference sequence). CDR3 nucleotide sequence: TGTGCCAGCAGCTTGACAGGGGGTGAACAGCCCCAGCATTTT. Translated, it gives CASSLTGGEQPQHF.

The chain employs TRBV5-1 and TRBJ1-2; D not certain. V was shortened by 1 base and J by 6 bases, with 7 bases between the two germline ends. CDR3 length: 12 amino acids. From germline, CDR1 is SGHRS and CDR2 YFSETQ. This CDR3 reads CASSLMLDGYTF. CDR3 DNA: TGCGCCAGCAGCTTGATGTTAGATGGCTACACCTTC.

The chain is built from TRBV10-3 and TRBJ1-1; D not resolved. Germline V gives CDR1 ENHRY, CDR2 SYGVKD. The V gene lost 0 bases and the J gene lost 0 bases, with 8 bases spanning the gap. The CDR3 runs 15 residues. CDR3 sequence reads: CAISESEGMNTEAFF. The CDR3 region has the DNA TGTGCCATCAGTGAGTCGGAGGGAATGAACACTGAAGCTTTCTTT.

The CDR3, as DNA: TGTGCCAGCTCATCGGGGGACCGCTATGGCTACACCTTC. Residues: CASSSGDRYGYTF. This sequence joins TRBV25-1 and TRBJ1-2, with D perhaps matching TRBD1 (5 bases). CDR3 length equals 13 residues. CDR1 and CDR2 from the germline V gene are MGHDK and SYGVNS. The V gene lost 8 bases and the J gene lost 4 bases, with 14 bases spanning the gap.

CDR3 region: CASSLGGLAGFYEQYF. CDR3 nucleotides: TGTGCCAGCAGCTTAGGGGGACTAGCGGGTTTTTACGAGCAGTACTTC. This sequence joins TRBV13 and TRBJ2-7; 12 bases are shared with TRBD2. The CDR3 loop spans 16 amino acids. The trim removed 0 bases at V and 4 bases at J, leaving 4 bases unmatched. Germline assignment: CDR1 PRHDT and CDR2 FYEKMQ (reference sequence).

The genes are TRBV5-1 and TRBJ2-7, with a weak D call TRBD1 (6 bases). The length of the CDR3 is 14 residues. CDR1 is SGHRS, CDR2 YFSETQ, per germline. Trimming left V 2 bases short and J 3 bases short, with 12 bases between. The CDR3 sequence: CASSLQGLLYEQYF. The CDR3 DNA reads as TGCGCCAGCAGCTTACAGGGCCTCCTCTACGAGCAGTACTTC. Complete variable domain (other parts from reference TRBV5-1 and TRBJ2-7): KAGVTQTPRYLIKTRGQQVTLSCSPISGHRSVSWYQQTPGQGLQFLFEYFSETQRNKGNFPGRFSGRQFSNSRSEMNVSTLELGDSALYLCASSLQGLLYEQYFGPGTRLTVT.

The chain recombines TRBV5-1 with TRBJ1-1, with 7 bases lining up with TRBD1. The CDR3 spans 13 residues. The ends lost 3 bases at V and 4 bases at J; junction bases unmatched: 3. The germline gives CDR1 SGHRS, CDR2 YFSETQ. The CDR3 region is CASSSPGGTEAFF. DNA for the CDR3: TGCGCCAGCAGCTCACCAGGGGGCACTGAAGCTTTCTTT.

The chain joins TRBV7-2 to TRBJ1-2; 9 positions agree with TRBD1. Germline loops: CDR1 SGHTA, CDR2 FQGNSA. This CDR3 spans 15 amino acids. With 3 bases clipped from V and 8 bases from J, the junction kept 10 bases outside the gene matches. CDR3 residues: CASSFTKQGAGGYTF. The CDR3, as DNA: TGTGCCAGCAGCTTCACAAAACAGGGGGCTGGCGGCTACACCTTC.

V gene TRBV30 combines with J gene TRBJ2-1, with D tentatively TRBD1 (5 bases). V lost 4 bases and J lost 2, with 9 bases in between. The CDR3 covers 13 residues. Germline values: CDR1 GTSNPN, CDR2 SVGIG (reference sequence). CDR3 protein: CAWTTAPYNEQFF. DNA of the CDR3: TGTGCCTGGACGACAGCACCCTACAATGAGCAGTTCTTC.

V gene TRBV5-4 combines with J gene TRBJ2-1; 7 bases are shared with TRBD2. This CDR3 contains 15 residues. V dropped 5 bases and J dropped 7; count of bases not matched to a gene: 12. Germline V gene data show CDR1 as SGHNT and CDR2 as YYREEE (reference sequence). Here the CDR3 DNA reads TGTGCCAGCAGGATCGGGGGGACCCTCCGGAATGAGCAGTTCTTC. Protein sequence: CASRIGGTLRNEQFF. Full variable domain (remainder filled in from reference TRBV5-4 and TRBJ2-1): ETGVTQSPTHLIKTRGQQVTLRCSSQSGHNTVSWYQQALGQGPQFIFQYYREEENGRGNFPPRFSGLQFPNYSSELNVNALELDDSALYLCASRIGGTLRNEQFFGPGTRLTVL.

This clone was seen a single time. V gene TRBV6-1 combines with J gene TRBJ1-1; 7 bases map to TRBD1. Germline loops: CDR1 MNHNS, CDR2 SASEGT. After removal of 6 bases from V and 1 base from J, the junction contained 8 bases not matched to a gene. This CDR3 spans 15 amino acids. CDR3 in DNA: TGTGCCAGCAGACATACGGGACAGCCGAACACTGAAGCTTTCTTT. The encoded protein is CASRHTGQPNTEAFF.